This T cell receptor beta chain was recovered during a study of cytomegalovirus exposure and HLA in healthy donors. Study-wide context: The 95 to 150 validation repertoires, a later analysis reported, used the same platform as the approximately 700 first-cohort repertoires.

A remark on this clone: Its target is not known.

Sequencing was performed with immunoSEQ multiplex PCR; in TCRdb, only in-frame clones are kept and a portion is missing. The repertoire holds about 360,000 clones, with about nine tenths as singletons. Overall study results and limits: In vitro experiments confirmed that a few CMV-associated chains were specific for CMV antigens. The study recorded 160 or so TCR beta chains that were cytomegalovirus-associated.

CDR1 is MGHRA and CDR2 is YSYEKL in the germline V gene. The ends lost 4 bases at V and 7 bases at J; junction bases unmatched: 7. The CDR3 loop spans 16 amino acids. The source of this sequence is a woman aged 18-29 years in good health and CMV-seronegative. Sequencing used PBMCs. V and J are TRBV4-1 and TRBJ2-7; 16 positions match TRBD2. CDR3 amino acids: CASSLGTSGGAEEQYF. In nucleotides, the CDR3 is TGCGCCAGCAGCCTCGGGACTAGCGGGGGGGCCGAAGAGCAGTACTTC.